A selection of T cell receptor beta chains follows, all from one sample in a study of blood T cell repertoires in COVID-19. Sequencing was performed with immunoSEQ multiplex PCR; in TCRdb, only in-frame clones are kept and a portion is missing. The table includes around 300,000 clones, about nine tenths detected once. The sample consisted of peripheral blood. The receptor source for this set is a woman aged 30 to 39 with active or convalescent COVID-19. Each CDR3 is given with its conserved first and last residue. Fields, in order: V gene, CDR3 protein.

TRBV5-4,CASSLESSGGQYF
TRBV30,CAWTWGGAGTEAFF
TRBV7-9,CASLTGQGVYGYTF
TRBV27,CASSLREGYGYTF
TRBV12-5,CASAPGLGRGNTIYF
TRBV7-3,CASSSPGLAGGPLGYNEQFF
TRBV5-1,CASSRVAGGFYEQYF
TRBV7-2,CASSLGGGRGNSPLHF
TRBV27,CASRSGGGLNSPLHF
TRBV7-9,CASSLDRPMFF
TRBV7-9,CASSLEGDRAHGYTF
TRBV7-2,CASSLYNQPQHF
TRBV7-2,CASSRSGTTNEQFF
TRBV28,CASSLGTSGFDEQYF
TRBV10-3,CAIGRQGANEQYF
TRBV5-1,CASRIVAGGFSYNEQFF
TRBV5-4,CASRPGQGVYNEQFF
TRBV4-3,CASSQTGGSYEQYF
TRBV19,CASRDQGKGNQPQHF
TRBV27,CASSRTGMNTEAFF
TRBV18,CASSAGLNEKLFF
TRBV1,CTSTHSTPPTSGTSGNEQYF
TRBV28,CASSLSLYGYTF
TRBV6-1,CASSDRGMNTEAFF
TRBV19,CASSGGQGHEKLFF
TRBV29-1,CSVGQVLNYGYTF
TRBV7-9,CASSPQQGRGTEAFF
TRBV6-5,CASIPGLTYNEQFF
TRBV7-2,CASSSSSGGSDTQYF
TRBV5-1,CASSRGNSGMQETQYF
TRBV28,CASSLGQSTDTQYF
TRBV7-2,CASSLFRTGGRETQYF
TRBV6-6,CASSTTGNTEAFF